A selection of T cell receptor beta chains follows, all from one sample in a study of PD-1 blockade in classical Hodgkin lymphoma. Measured with immunoSEQ multiplex PCR; TCRdb has only the in-frame clones, and not every one. Here the sample spans 95,000 to 100,000 clones, 80% to 90% being singletons. This material consisted of peripheral blood mononuclear cells (PBMCs), taken before the second cycle of nivolumab. The receptor source for this set is a human donor with classical Hodgkin lymphoma. CDR3s include the opening cysteine and the closing phenylalanine or tryptophan. Each record gives: V gene, J gene, CDR3 protein.

>TRBV7-9|TRBJ1-1
CASSFTADNTEAFF
>TRBV2|TRBJ1-2
CASSEKYLNYGYTF
>TRBV11-2|TRBJ1-1
CASSLTGGRGNTEAFF
>TRBV7-9|TRBJ2-4
CASSQKSPGPYKNIQYF
>TRBV30|TRBJ2-1
CAWSVVAVADEQFF
>TRBV19|TRBJ1-4
CASSHTGGNEKLFF
>TRBV6-6|TRBJ2-5
CASRSSGQETQYF
>TRBV11-2|TRBJ2-7
CASSMSDRASSYEQYF
>TRBV28|TRBJ2-5
CATRPGSQETQYF
>TRBV4-2|TRBJ1-6
CASSQEVSYSHSPLHF
>TRBV27|TRBJ1-4
CASSFLGSSNEKLFF
>TRBV6-5|TRBJ2-7
CASSQYSEQYF
>TRBV2|TRBJ2-1
CASIPASSYNEQFF
>TRBV4-3|TRBJ2-5
CASSQASGGETQYF
>TRBV6-4|TRBJ1-1
CASSVGAPGEGTEAFF
>TRBV25-1|TRBJ2-7
CASSASWIAYEQYF
>TRBV27|TRBJ2-1
CASRDLSYNEQFF
>TRBV9|TRBJ2-1
CASSFRTSGGNNEQFF
>TRBV28|TRBJ2-1
CASSPHPGVKSNEQFF
>TRBV18|TRBJ1-2
CASSPIPRTGAAVNYGYTF
>TRBV11-2|TRBJ2-7
CASSAGTGPYEQYF
>TRBV4-3|TRBJ2-7
CASSQDRQRPYEQYF
>TRBV10-3|TRBJ2-2
CAITQGAGELFF
>TRBV7-6|TRBJ1-6
CASSFGLTYNSPLHF
>TRBV29-1|TRBJ2-6
CSVLTVGSGANVLTF
>TRBV19|TRBJ2-1
CASNLGTDNEQFF
>TRBV11-2|TRBJ1-1
CASSLEGLDTEAFF
>TRBV7-2|TRBJ2-5
CASSFGSGGKETQYF
>TRBV12-2|TRBJ2-5
CASRLMGLAGVGETQYF
>TRBV2|TRBJ1-1
CASSAGQGLSEAFF
>TRBV18|TRBJ1-4
CASSPLQGREKLFF
>TRBV30|TRBJ1-2
CAWSREGTVNYGYTF
>TRBV19|TRBJ1-2
CASSIVQAARNGYTF